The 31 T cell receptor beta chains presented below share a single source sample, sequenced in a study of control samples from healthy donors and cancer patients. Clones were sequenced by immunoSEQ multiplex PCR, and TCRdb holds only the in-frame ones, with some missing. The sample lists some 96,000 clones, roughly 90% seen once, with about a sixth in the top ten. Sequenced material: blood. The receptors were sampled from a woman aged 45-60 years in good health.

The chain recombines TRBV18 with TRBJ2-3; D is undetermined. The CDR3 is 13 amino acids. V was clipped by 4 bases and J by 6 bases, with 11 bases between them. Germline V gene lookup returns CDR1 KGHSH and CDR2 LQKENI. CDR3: CASSLESRDTQYF. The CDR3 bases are TGTGCCAGCTCACTGGAGAGTCGTGATACGCAGTATTTT.

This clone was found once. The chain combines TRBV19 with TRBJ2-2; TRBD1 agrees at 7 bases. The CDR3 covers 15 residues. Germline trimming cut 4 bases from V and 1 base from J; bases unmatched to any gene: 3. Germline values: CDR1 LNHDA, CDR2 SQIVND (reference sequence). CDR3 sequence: CASSKQGVNTGELFF. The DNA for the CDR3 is TGTGCCAGTAGTAAGCAGGGGGTGAACACCGGGGAGCTGTTTTTT.

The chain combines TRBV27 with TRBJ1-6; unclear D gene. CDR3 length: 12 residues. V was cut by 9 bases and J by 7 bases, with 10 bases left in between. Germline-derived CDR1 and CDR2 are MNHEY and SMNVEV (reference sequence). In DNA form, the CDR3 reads TGTGCCAGTTTTTCGGCAAATTCACCCCTCCACTTT. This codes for CASFSANSPLHF.

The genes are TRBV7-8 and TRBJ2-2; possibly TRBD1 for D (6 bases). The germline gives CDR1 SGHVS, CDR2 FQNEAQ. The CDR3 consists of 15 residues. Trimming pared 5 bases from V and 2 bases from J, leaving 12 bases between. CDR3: CASSARDINTGELFF. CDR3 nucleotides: TGTGCCAGCAGCGCCCGGGACATAAACACCGGGGAGCTGTTTTTT.

The CDR3 nucleotides are TGTGCCAGCAGCTTAGACAAGGGACAGGAACATGGCTACACCTTC. Its protein is CASSLDKGQEHGYTF. This sequence joins TRBV11-2 and TRBJ1-2; 8 nucleotides match TRBD1. V shed 0 bases and J 6 bases; nucleotides not matched to a gene: 6. This CDR3 is 15 amino acids long. Per germline, CDR1 SGHAT and CDR2 FQNNGV. Drawing the rest from reference TRBV11-2 and TRBJ1-2, the complete variable domain is EAGVAQSPRYKIIEKRQSVAFWCNPISGHATLYWYQQILGQGPKLLIQFQNNGVVDDSQLPKDRFSAERLKGVDSTLKIQPAKLEDSAVYLCASSLDKGQEHGYTFGSGTRLTVV.

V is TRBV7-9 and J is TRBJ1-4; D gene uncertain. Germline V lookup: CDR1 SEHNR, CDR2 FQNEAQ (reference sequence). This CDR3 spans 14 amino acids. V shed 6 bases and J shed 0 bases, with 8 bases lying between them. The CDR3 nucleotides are TGTGCCAGCAGGGCTTTATCAACTAATGAAAAACTGTTTTTT. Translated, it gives CASRALSTNEKLFF.

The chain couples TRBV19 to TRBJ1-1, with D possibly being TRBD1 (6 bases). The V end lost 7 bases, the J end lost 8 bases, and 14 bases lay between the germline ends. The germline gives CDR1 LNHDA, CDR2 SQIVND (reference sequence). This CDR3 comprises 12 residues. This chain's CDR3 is CASMGGITEAFF. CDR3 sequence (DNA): TGTGCCAGTATGGGGGGCATAACAGAAGCTTTCTTT.

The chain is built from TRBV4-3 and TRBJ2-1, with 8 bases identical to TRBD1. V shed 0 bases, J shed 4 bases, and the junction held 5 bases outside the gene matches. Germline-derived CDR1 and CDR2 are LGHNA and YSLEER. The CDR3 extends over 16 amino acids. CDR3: CASSQDIGQGYNEQFF. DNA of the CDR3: TGCGCCAGCAGCCAAGATATTGGACAGGGATACAATGAGCAGTTCTTC.

In DNA form, the CDR3 reads TGTGCCAGCAGTTATGATAGCGGTTCCACCCACAATGAGCAGTTCTTC. As protein: CASSYDSGSTHNEQFF. This chain uses TRBV6-2 or TRBV6-3 with TRBJ2-1; perhaps TRBD2 as D (6 bases). V was shortened by 3 bases and J by 5 bases, with 17 bases between the two germline ends. CDR1 MNHEY and CDR2 SVGEGT come from the germline V gene. The CDR3 is made up of 16 amino acids.

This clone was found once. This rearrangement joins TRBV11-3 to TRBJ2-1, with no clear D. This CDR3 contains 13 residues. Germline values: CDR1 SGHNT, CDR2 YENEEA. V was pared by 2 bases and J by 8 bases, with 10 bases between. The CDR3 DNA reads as TGTGCCAGCAGCTTAAAGGTCGTGGATGAGCAGTTCTTC. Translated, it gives CASSLKVVDEQFF.

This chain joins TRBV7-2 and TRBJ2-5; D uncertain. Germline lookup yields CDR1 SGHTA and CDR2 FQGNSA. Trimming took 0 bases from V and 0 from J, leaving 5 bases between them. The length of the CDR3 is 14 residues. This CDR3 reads CASSLAGYQETQYF. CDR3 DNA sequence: TGTGCCAGCAGCTTAGCGGGGTACCAAGAGACCCAGTACTTC.

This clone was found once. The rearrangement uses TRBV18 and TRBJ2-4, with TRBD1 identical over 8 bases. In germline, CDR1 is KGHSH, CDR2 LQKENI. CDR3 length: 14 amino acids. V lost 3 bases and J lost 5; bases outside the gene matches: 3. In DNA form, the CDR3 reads TGTGCCAGCTCACCGTCAGGGGGCCAAAACATTCAGTACTTC. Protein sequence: CASSPSGGQNIQYF.

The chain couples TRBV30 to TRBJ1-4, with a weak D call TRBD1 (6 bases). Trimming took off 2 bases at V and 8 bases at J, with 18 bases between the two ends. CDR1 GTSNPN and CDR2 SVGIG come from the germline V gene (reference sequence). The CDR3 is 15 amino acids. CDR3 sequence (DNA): TGTGCCTGGAGTCTTGGAGGGGGAATTAGGGAAAAACTGTTTTTT. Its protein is CAWSLGGGIREKLFF.

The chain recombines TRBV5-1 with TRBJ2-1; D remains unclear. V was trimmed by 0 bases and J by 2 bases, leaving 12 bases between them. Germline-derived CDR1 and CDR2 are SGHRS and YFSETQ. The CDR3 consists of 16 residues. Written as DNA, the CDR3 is TGCGCCAGCAGCTTGGTTTCGTCCAAAACCTACAATGAGCAGTTCTTC. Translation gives CASSLVSSKTYNEQFF.

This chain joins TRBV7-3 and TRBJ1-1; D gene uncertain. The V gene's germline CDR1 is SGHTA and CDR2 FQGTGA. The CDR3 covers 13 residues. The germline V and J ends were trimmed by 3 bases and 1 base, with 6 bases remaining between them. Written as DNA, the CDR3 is TGTGCCAGCAGCTTCTCAGCGAACACTGAAGCTTTCTTT. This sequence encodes CASSFSANTEAFF. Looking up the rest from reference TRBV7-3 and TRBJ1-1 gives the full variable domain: GAGVSQTPSNKVTEKGKYVELRCDPISGHTALYWYRQSLGQGPEFLIYFQGTGAADDSGLPNDRFFAVRPEGSVSTLKIQRTERGDSAVYLCASSFSANTEAFFGQGTRLTVV.

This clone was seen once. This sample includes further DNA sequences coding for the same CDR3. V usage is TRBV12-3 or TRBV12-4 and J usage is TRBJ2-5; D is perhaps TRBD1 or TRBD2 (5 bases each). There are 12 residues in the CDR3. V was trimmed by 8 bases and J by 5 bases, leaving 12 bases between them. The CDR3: CASSGLVETQYF. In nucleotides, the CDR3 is TGTGCCAGCTCGGGGCTAGTTGAGACCCAGTACTTC.

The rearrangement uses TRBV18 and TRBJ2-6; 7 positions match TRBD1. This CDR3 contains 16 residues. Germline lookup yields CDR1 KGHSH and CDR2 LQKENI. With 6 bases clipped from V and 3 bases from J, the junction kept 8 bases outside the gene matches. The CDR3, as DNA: TGTGCCAGCTCCCCCCAAGGGGGCTTTGGGGCCAACGTCCTGACTTTC. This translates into CASSPQGGFGANVLTF.

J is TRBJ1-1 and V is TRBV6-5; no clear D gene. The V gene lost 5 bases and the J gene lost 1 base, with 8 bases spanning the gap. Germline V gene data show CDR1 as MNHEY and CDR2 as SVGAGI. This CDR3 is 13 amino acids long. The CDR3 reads CASSPHTNTEAFF. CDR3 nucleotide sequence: TGTGCCAGCAGTCCCCATACGAACACTGAAGCTTTCTTT.

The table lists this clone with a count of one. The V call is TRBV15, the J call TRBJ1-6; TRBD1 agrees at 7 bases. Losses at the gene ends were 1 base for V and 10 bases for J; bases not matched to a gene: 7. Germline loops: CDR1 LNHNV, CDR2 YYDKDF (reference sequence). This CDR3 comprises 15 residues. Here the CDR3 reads CATSRVDRDGSPLHF. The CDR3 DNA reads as TGTGCCACCAGCAGAGTTGACAGGGATGGCTCACCCCTCCACTTT.

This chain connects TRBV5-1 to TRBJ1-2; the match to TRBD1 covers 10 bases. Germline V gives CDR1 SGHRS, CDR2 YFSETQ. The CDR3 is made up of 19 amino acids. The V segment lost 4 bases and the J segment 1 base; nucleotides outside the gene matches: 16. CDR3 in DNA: TGCGCCAGCAGCGCGGACCCGGGACAGGGGTTTTCTTTTAACTATGGCTACACCTTC. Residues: CASSADPGQGFSFNYGYTF.

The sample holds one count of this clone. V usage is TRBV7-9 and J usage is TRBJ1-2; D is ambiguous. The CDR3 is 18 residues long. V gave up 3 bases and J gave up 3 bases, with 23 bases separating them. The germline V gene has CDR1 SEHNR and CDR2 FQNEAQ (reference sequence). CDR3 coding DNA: TGTGCCAGCAGCTTTAACTCGCCCATCCGGTGGTCAGACTATGGCTACACCTTC. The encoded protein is CASSFNSPIRWSDYGYTF.

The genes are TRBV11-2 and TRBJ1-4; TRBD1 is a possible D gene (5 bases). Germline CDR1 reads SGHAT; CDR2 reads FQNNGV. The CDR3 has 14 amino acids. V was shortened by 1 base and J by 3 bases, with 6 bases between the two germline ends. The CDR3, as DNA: TGTGCCAGCAGCTTAGCGGGGGCTAATGAAAAACTGTTTTTT. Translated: CASSLAGANEKLFF.

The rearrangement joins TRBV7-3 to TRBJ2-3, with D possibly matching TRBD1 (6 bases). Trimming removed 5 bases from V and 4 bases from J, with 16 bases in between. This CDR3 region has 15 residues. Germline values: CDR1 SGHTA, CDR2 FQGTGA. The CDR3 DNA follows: TGTGCCAGCAGCCTTAACGGTGGGGGCCCAGATACGCAGTATTTT. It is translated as CASSLNGGGPDTQYF. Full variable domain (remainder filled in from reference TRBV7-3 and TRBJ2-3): GAGVSQTPSNKVTEKGKYVELRCDPISGHTALYWYRQSLGQGPEFLIYFQGTGAADDSGLPNDRFFAVRPEGSVSTLKIQRTERGDSAVYLCASSLNGGGPDTQYFGPGTRLTVL.

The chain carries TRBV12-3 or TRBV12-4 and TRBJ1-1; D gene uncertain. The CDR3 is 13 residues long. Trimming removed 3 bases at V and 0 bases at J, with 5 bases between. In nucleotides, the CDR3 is TGTGCCAGCAGTTTTGGCCTGAACACTGAAGCTTTCTTT. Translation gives CASSFGLNTEAFF.

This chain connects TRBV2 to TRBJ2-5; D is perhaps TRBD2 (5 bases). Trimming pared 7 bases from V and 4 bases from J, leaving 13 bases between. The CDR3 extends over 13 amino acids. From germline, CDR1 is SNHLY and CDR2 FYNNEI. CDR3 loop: CASTGLGGETQYF. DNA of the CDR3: TGTGCCAGCACCGGGCTAGGAGGAGAGACCCAGTACTTC.

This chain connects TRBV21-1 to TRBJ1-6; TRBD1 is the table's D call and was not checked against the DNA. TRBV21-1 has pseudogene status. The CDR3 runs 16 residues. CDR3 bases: TGTGCCAGCAGCAATTGGGCAGCCCTAAATAATTCACCCCTCCACTTT. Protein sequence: CASSNWAALNNSPLHF.

DNA of the CDR3: TGTGCCAGCAGCTTAGTAACTATTTCTAATGAGCAGTTCTTC. It codes for CASSLVTISNEQFF. The chain couples TRBV7-2 to TRBJ2-1; D remains unclear. The V end lost 1 base, the J end lost 7 bases, and 11 bases lay between the germline ends. This CDR3 has 14 residues. CDR1 is SGHTA and CDR2 is FQGNSA in the germline V gene.

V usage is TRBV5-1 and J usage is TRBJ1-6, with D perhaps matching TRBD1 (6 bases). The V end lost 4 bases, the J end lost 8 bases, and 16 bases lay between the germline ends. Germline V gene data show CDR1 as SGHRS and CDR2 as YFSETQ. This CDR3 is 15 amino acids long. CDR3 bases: TGCGCCAGCAGCCTGGCCCCAGGGGCGGATTCACCCCTCCACTTT. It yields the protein CASSLAPGADSPLHF.

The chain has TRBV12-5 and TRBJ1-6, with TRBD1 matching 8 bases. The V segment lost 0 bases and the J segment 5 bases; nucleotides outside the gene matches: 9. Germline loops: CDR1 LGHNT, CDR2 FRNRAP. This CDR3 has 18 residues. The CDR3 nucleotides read TGTGCTAGTGGTTTGGTACGGGGTTGGGGACAGGATAATTCACCCCTCCACTTT. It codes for CASGLVRGWGQDNSPLHF.

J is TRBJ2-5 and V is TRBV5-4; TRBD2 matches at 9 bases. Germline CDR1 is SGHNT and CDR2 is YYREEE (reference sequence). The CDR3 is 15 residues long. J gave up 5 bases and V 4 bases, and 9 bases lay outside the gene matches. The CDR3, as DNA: TGTGCCAGCAGCCGCGGGGGGGCGGGGCATGAGACCCAGTACTTC. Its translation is CASSRGGAGHETQYF. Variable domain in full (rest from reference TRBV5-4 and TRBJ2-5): ETGVTQSPTHLIKTRGQQVTLRCSSQSGHNTVSWYQQALGQGPQFIFQYYREEENGRGNFPPRFSGLQFPNYSSELNVNALELDDSALYLCASSRGGAGHETQYFGPGTRLLVL.

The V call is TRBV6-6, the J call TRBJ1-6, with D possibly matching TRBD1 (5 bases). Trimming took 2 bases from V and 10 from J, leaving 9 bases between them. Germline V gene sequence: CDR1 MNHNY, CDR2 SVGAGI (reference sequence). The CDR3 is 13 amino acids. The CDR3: CASSYGGRSPLHF. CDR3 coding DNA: TGTGCCAGCAGTTACGGGGGAAGATCACCCCTCCACTTT.